One and the same sample provided the 14 T cell receptor beta chains below, sequenced in a study of identical twins. TCRdb ran MiXCR on the 5' RACE reads and lists one entry per CDR3 protein. This table holds 450,000 to 650,000 distinct CDR3 sequences, roughly 9.9% found once. Separately, the same data were catalogued under a study of yellow fever vaccine responses in identical twins.

The sequenced material came from PBMCs. These receptors were collected from a woman between 18 and 30 years old in good health.

This clonotype appeared many times. V and J are TRBV20-1 and TRBJ1-5, with 8 bases that match TRBD1. Germline V gene data show CDR1 as DFQATT and CDR2 as SNEGSKA (reference sequence). Trimming took 2 bases from V and 4 from J; bases not matched to a gene: 10. This CDR3 contains 16 residues. CDR3 sequence: CSARTQGAVINQPQHF. In DNA, the CDR3 is TGCAGTGCTAGAACTCAGGGGGCCGTTATTAATCAGCCCCAGCATTTT.

This clonotype was found a few times. The J gene is TRBJ2-3, the V gene TRBV12-3 or TRBV12-4; TRBD2 matches 8 bases. The V segment lost 6 bases and the J segment 4 bases; nucleotides outside the gene matches: 12. This CDR3 is 16 amino acids long. The CDR3 region has the DNA TGTGCCAGCAGCCTCCGGGGGGGGTGGAATCCAGATACGCAGTATTTT. This encodes CASSLRGGWNPDTQYF.

The chain joins TRBV27 to TRBJ1-1; D is unresolved. Between the trimmed V and J ends, which lost 0 bases and 1 base, there was a span of 6 bases. This CDR3 spans 14 amino acids. Germline V gene sequence: CDR1 MNHEY, CDR2 SMNVEV (reference sequence). CDR3 sequence: CASSLSQGNTEAFF. The CDR3 coding sequence is TGTGCCAGCAGTTTATCCCAAGGGAACACTGAAGCTTTCTTT.

The chain is built from TRBV25-1 and TRBJ2-1; TRBD1 matches at 8 bases. J lost 4 bases, V lost 2 bases, and 4 bases had no gene match. The CDR3 is 15 residues long. Germline V CDR1 and CDR2: MGHDK, SYGVNS. The CDR3 region is CASSEVGQAYNEQFF. In nucleotides, the CDR3 is TGTGCCAGCAGTGAAGTGGGACAGGCTTACAATGAGCAGTTCTTC.

The chain recombines TRBV10-3 with TRBJ2-4; no clear D. The CDR3 consists of 21 residues. The V and J ends lost 5 bases and 2 bases respectively, with 31 bases between them. Germline lookup yields CDR1 ENHRY and CDR2 SYGVKD. In nucleotides, the CDR3 is TGTGCCATCAGTCCCAGGTTGCGGCGGTTGGGGTTGGACGCCACCAAAAACATTCAGTACTTC. It yields the protein CAISPRLRRLGLDATKNIQYF.

This clonotype has a count of ten or more. The chain couples TRBV5-4 to TRBJ2-7; maybe TRBD1 (6 bases). The CDR3 spans 15 residues. V lost 0 bases and J lost 5, with 15 bases in between. Germline V CDR1 and CDR2: SGHNT, YYREEE (reference sequence). The CDR3 is CASSLEGRGLDEQYF. CDR3 nucleotides: TGTGCCAGCAGCTTGGAGGGCAGGGGTCTCGACGAGCAGTACTTC. Complete variable domain (other parts from reference TRBV5-4 and TRBJ2-7): ETGVTQSPTHLIKTRGQQVTLRCSSQSGHNTVSWYQQALGQGPQFIFQYYREEENGRGNFPPRFSGLQFPNYSSELNVNALELDDSALYLCASSLEGRGLDEQYFGPGTRLTVT.

The V gene is TRBV19, the J gene TRBJ2-1; the D is unclear. The ends were cut back, 3 bases at V and 7 bases at J, with 7 bases in the middle. In germline, CDR1 is LNHDA, CDR2 SQIVND (reference sequence). The CDR3 has 12 amino acids. The CDR3 DNA sequence: TGTGCCAGTAGTATTTGGGGAAATGAGCAGTTCTTC. Encoded protein: CASSIWGNEQFF. Full variable domain (rest looked up from reference TRBV19 and TRBJ2-1): DGGITQSPKYLFRKEGQNVTLSCEQNLNHDAMYWYRQDPGQGLRLIYYSQIVNDFQKGDIAEGYSVSREKKESFPLTVTSAQKNPTAFYLCASSIWGNEQFFGPGTRLTVL.

This clonotype was recorded many times. V and J are TRBV6-4 and TRBJ2-2, with D hard to call. The CDR3 is 13 residues long. With 2 bases removed from V and 3 bases from J, the gap between germline ends came to 4 bases. In germline, CDR1 is MRHNA, CDR2 SNTAGT. The CDR3 coding sequence is TGTGCCAGCAGTGACAGGGACACCGGGGAGCTGTTTTTT. This codes for CASSDRDTGELFF.

V usage is TRBV6-1 and J usage is TRBJ1-4, with 10 bases aligning to TRBD1. V dropped 6 bases and J dropped 8; count of bases not matched to a gene: 6. The germline V gene encodes CDR1 MNHNS and CDR2 SASEGT. The CDR3 covers 14 residues. CDR3 loop: CASRRQGAWEKLFF. CDR3 nucleotide sequence: TGTGCCAGCAGACGACAGGGGGCGTGGGAAAAACTGTTTTTT.

This clonotype was detected ten times or more. V gene TRBV5-1 combines with J gene TRBJ1-2; 10 nucleotides line up with TRBD1. The ends lost 2 bases at V and 7 bases at J; junction bases unmatched: 8. The CDR3 is 15 residues long. In germline, CDR1 is SGHRS, CDR2 YFSETQ. CDR3 in DNA: TGCGCCAGCAGCTTCGAGACAGGGGGCGCAGGTGGCTACACCTTC. Translating it yields CASSFETGGAGGYTF.

The chain couples TRBV3-1 to TRBJ2-1; 9 positions agree with TRBD2. Looked up from germline, CDR1 is LGHDT and CDR2 is YNNKEL (reference sequence). J was trimmed by 0 bases and V by 5 bases; bases with no gene match: 5. There are 16 residues in the CDR3. CDR3 amino acids: CASSFSGGNSYNEQFF. The CDR3 DNA reads TGTGCCAGCAGCTTTAGCGGGGGAAACTCCTACAATGAGCAGTTCTTC.

This clonotype was detected many times. The rearrangement joins TRBV7-9 to TRBJ1-3; D uncertain. The CDR3 covers 15 residues. Germline CDR1 and CDR2: SEHNR and FQNEAQ (reference sequence). V lost 10 bases to trimming and J lost 1 base, with 17 bases between them. In DNA form, the CDR3 reads TGTGCCACCACTCCTGCTAGCCGGTCTGGAAACACCATATATTTT. This translates into CATTPASRSGNTIYF.

This clonotype was counted at least ten times. The chain carries TRBV18 and TRBJ2-5; D is undetermined. The CDR3 is 13 residues long. V lost 2 bases and J 7 bases, leaving 11 bases between the germline ends. Per the germline V gene, CDR1 is KGHSH and CDR2 is LQKENI. The CDR3, as DNA: TGTGCCAGCTCACCAGACGATATGGGGACCCAGTACTTC. It is translated as CASSPDDMGTQYF.

The rearrangement links TRBV20-1 to TRBJ2-6; 8 bases agree with TRBD1. The CDR3 contains 18 residues. CDR1 and CDR2 (germline): DFQATT, SNEGSKA (reference sequence). The CDR3 spells CCVEDRATSSSGANVLTF. As DNA, the CDR3 is TGCTGTGTGGAGGACAGGGCTACTTCTAGCTCTGGGGCCAACGTCCTGACTTTC.